The entry that follows covers one TCR beta chain sequence. For TCRbeta, the library was prepared with unique molecular identifiers. MiXCR was run by TCRdb on the PCR reads, yielding one entry per CDR3 protein. Of hundreds of thousands of distinct CDR3 sequences in the sample, 16% are singletons; the top ten hold over 0.95%. The data originate from a study of T-cell reconstitution after alpha-beta-depleted transplantation in children. Here the sequenced sample was PBMCs from the stem cell graft donor, taken from the stem cell graft. The sequence derives from a human donor who donated a stem cell graft to a child with acute myeloid leukemia.

The CDR3 DNA is TGTGCCAGCAGTCGAGACCGCCGGGGTTCCTATAATTCACCCCTCCACTTT. Protein product: CASSRDRRGSYNSPLHF. J is TRBJ1-6 and V is TRBV11-3; D is uncertain. This CDR3 is 17 amino acids long. Trimming removed 6 bases at V and 1 base at J, with 16 bases between. Germline assignment: CDR1 SGHNT and CDR2 YENEEA.